This T cell receptor (beta chain) was observed in a study of control samples from healthy donors and cancer patients. The germline V gene has CDR1 MNHEY and CDR2 SVGAGI. V dropped 0 bases and J dropped 7; count of bases not matched to a gene: 1. The CDR3 length is 15 residues. Libraries were prepared by immunoSEQ multiplex PCR; TCRdb keeps only in-frame clonotypes and omits some of them. The sample lists 150,000 to 200,000 clones, around 90% occurring once. Sequencing was done on a sample of blood. The origin of this receptor is a man younger than 45 in good health. The gene calls are TRBV6-5 and TRBJ1-6, with 9 bases identical to TRBD1. Here the CDR3 reads CASSYSGTGNSPLHF. The CDR3 nucleotides read TGTGCCAGCAGTTACTCAGGGACAGGGAATTCACCCCTCCACTTT.